This T cell receptor (beta chain) was documented in a study of molecular identifiers for immune sequencing clone quantification. Researchers sorted naive CD8 T cells as cells that were CD8+CD4-CCR7+CD45RA+. Findings of the study overall: More than 97% of effector molecules, versus under 1% of naive-cell molecules, belonged to clones above 20 RNA copies.

CDR3 length equals 17 residues. The V and J ends lost 2 bases and 4 bases, in that order; junction bases with no gene match: 8. Germline V gives CDR1 SNHLY, CDR2 FYNNEI. It was with previously described methods and listed TCR primers that bulk TCR libraries were made. TCRdb used MiXCR to reprocess the PCR reads, holding one entry per CDR3 protein. Counted here are a few hundred thousand distinct CDR3 sequences, about a fifth occurring once; the ten biggest clones make up about 0.84%. Worth noting for this clonotype: What it binds is unknown.

The chain combines TRBV2 with TRBJ1-5, with 10 bases fitting TRBD1. The sequenced sample consisted of naive CD8+ T cells from blood, with Jurkat cell RNA spiked in. This sample's subset: FACS-sorted CD8+CD4-CCR7+CD45RA+ naive T cells. This TCR was sampled from a human donor in good health. Some libraries in this study had Jurkat cell RNA spiked in. The CDR3 DNA reads TGTGCCAGCAGTGAATTGGTTAGGGACAGGGGTAATCAGCCCCAGCATTTT. This gives the protein CASSELVRDRGNQPQHF.